This T cell receptor (beta chain) derives from a study of neurological immune-mediated disorders (dated by TCRdb to between 2019 and 2020). Looking at the study overall: Among the approximately 34 multiple sclerosis patients, approximately 30 had relapsing-remitting MS and 3 had secondary progressive MS. The study compared peripheral blood TCR-beta repertoires of HTLV-I-associated myelopathy (HAM/TSP) patients, multiple sclerosis patients and healthy controls using UMI-based sequencing. The approximately 110 TCR-beta libraries covered PBMC samples along with longitudinal samples, technical triplicates, and paired sorted CD4+ and CD8+ T-cell subsets. The cohort included around 70 subjects: about 15 with HAM/TSP, about 34 with multiple sclerosis, and roughly 20 healthy controls. The research as a whole found: No identical CDR3 amino acid sequences were shared among expanded clones across subjects, suggesting private TCR-beta repertoires in all groups. TCR clonal expansion was highest in HAM/TSP patients and lowest in MS patients, with MS patients falling below even healthy controls. The MS cluster showed no association with clinical or MRI features, and the authors stated that larger cohorts are needed. Repertoires from 18 of 34 MS patients were grouped by phylogenetic analysis into a cluster of related CDR3 sequences, suggesting a possible repertoire-level signature.

cDNA was synthesized by template-switch 5'RACE using a primer carrying a 10-nucleotide random unique molecular identifier by which each TCR transcript was tagged. Every sequencing run yielded over 170 million TCR-beta sequences covering 15-18 subjects. Total RNA was extracted with the RNeasy kit. TCR-beta VDJ regions were amplified with primers for the TCR constant region and the 5'RACE anchor, using the KAPA Real-time Library Amplification kit. A first PCR added sample indexes and Illumina adaptors, after which a second PCR increased the library yield. After purification with Ampure beads, the TCR product of roughly 650 bp was size-selected on a 2% E-gel SizeSelection system. Before pooling, libraries had their quality checked on a Bioanalyzer, their concentration measured with Qubit, and their quantity determined with the Kapa Library Quantification kit. An Illumina HiSeq 2500 was used to sequence the libraries paired-end at 2 x 150 bp. To increase sequence diversity, about 25-31% phiX was spiked into each library pool. The study's own analysis went as follows. The UMI-based MiGEC pipeline processed quality-filtered reads and removed over 75% of raw TCR sequences during error correction. IMGT germline references were used for alignment of VDJ genes, and clonotypes were defined by a unique CDR3 amino acid sequence together with V-J genes. Clonal expansion, Shannon diversity, and CDR3 relatedness (CalcPairwiseDistances, ClusterSamples) were evaluated with VDJtools, and phylogenetic trees were built with CLCbio workbench. Using coefficient-of-variation modelling across technical triplicates, the study counted a clone as expanded if it had at least 8 unique UMIs. TCRdb handled the public reads itself, with Q25 trimming in fastp and clone calling in MiXCR, and kept productive beta chains. For every CDR3 protein sequence, its rows merge into one entry that carries the most common genes and DNA. TCRdb, not the authors, supplied the V and J calls. In all, the sample holds 90,000 to 100,000 distinct CDR3 sequences, and 3.5% to 4% of those were seen once. The top ten clones comprise around 6% of the sample.

This clonotype was observed many times. Its target antigen remains unknown. The record has no base qualities; no much larger clone is one base away. For unsorted PBMC libraries, 2 million PBMCs were used after storage in RNAlater at -80 degrees C until RNA extraction. Multiple sclerosis patients were enrolled in a US clinical protocol evaluating disease progression by magnetic resonance imaging. Peripheral blood underwent Ficoll-Hypaque density gradient centrifugation to isolate PBMCs, which were then cryopreserved in liquid nitrogen. Based on the germline V gene, the CDR1 and CDR2 sequences are SGHDT and YYEEEE. Trimming removed 5 bases from V and 1 base from J, leaving 14 bases between the germline ends. Reading from cysteine to phenylalanine, the CDR3 counts 15 amino acids. Only the CDR3 DNA is retained, 45 bases long and in frame from the first base.

This receptor was identified in a woman younger than 30 with multiple sclerosis. The sequenced sample was PBMCs. The rearrangement combines TRBV5-6 with TRBJ2-3; the D gene cannot be resolved reliably. The CDR3 has the sequence CASSFWVGGTDTQYF. In nucleotide form, the sequence is TGTGCCAGCAGTTTCTGGGTCGGTGGCACAGATACGCAGTATTTT. With the rest looked up from the reference TRBV5-6 and TRBJ2-3 genes rather than sequenced, the full variable domain is DAGVTQSPTHLIKTRGQQVTLRCSPKSGHDTVSWYQQALGQGPQFIFQYYEEEERQRGNFPDRFSGHQFPNYSSELNVNALLLGDSALYLCASSFWVGGTDTQYFGPGTRLTVL.